What follows are 22 T cell receptor beta chains derived from one specimen sequenced in a study of blood T cell repertoires in COVID-19. The protocol was immunoSEQ multiplex PCR, while the TCRdb copy is restricted to in-frame clones and leaves out a portion. The repertoire holds around 230,000 clones, with more than 65% as singletons. Sequencing was done on a sample of peripheral blood. These receptor sequences come from a woman of 80 years or more with acute or convalescent COVID-19.

This sequence joins TRBV19 and TRBJ2-7; TRBD1 matches at 7 bases. Germline-derived CDR1 and CDR2 are LNHDA and SQIVND (reference sequence). The CDR3 is made up of 15 amino acids. J gave up 2 bases and V 1 base, and 5 bases lay outside the gene matches. The CDR3 is CASSIGLDRAYEQYF. CDR3 in DNA: TGTGCCAGTAGTATAGGTTTAGACAGGGCCTACGAGCAGTACTTC. The variable domain in full, with the rest retrieved from reference TRBV19 and TRBJ2-7, is DGGITQSPKYLFRKEGQNVTLSCEQNLNHDAMYWYRQDPGQGLRLIYYSQIVNDFQKGDIAEGYSVSREKKESFPLTVTSAQKNPTAFYLCASSIGLDRAYEQYFGPGTRLTVT.

This rearrangement joins TRBV6-6 to TRBJ1-2; 11 bases agree with TRBD1. V lost 5 bases, J lost 2 bases, and 10 bases stayed unmatched. This CDR3 has 17 amino acids. Germline-derived CDR1 and CDR2 are MNHNY and SVGAGI (reference sequence). The CDR3 region has the DNA TGTGCCAGCAGTCTCTGGACAGGGGGCGGGGGAAACTATGGCTACACCTTC. Protein sequence: CASSLWTGGGGNYGYTF.

The rearrangement uses TRBV12-5 and TRBJ1-5, with 10 bases that match TRBD1. Germline loops: CDR1 LGHNT, CDR2 FRNRAP. V lost 5 bases and J lost 4; bases outside the gene matches: 8. This CDR3 contains 16 residues. As DNA, the CDR3 is TGTGCTAGTGGTGAACGCCCGGGACAGGGGAATCAGCCCCAGCATTTT. Amino acids: CASGERPGQGNQPQHF.

The chain is built from TRBV15 and TRBJ2-1; 13 nucleotides line up with TRBD2. The germline gives CDR1 LNHNV, CDR2 YYDKDF (reference sequence). The CDR3 totals 16 residues. V lost 5 bases and J lost 0; bases outside the gene matches: 1. The CDR3 protein is CATSRTSGSSYNEQFF. The CDR3 nucleotides read TGTGCCACCAGCCGGACTAGCGGGAGCTCCTACAATGAGCAGTTCTTC.

This clone appeared a single time. CDR3 sequence: CASSLEGYNSPLHF. DNA of the CDR3: TGTGCCAGCAGCTTAGAGGGGTATAATTCACCCCTCCACTTT. The chain combines TRBV7-2 with TRBJ1-6, with D perhaps matching TRBD1 (5 bases). Trimming took off 1 base at V and 4 bases at J, with 5 bases between the two ends. This CDR3 has 14 amino acids. CDR1 is SGHTA and CDR2 is FQGNSA in the germline V gene.

The chain uses TRBV5-4 and TRBJ1-3, with D uncertain. This CDR3 is built from 15 residues. The germline CDR1 and CDR2 sequences are SGHNT and YYREEE (reference sequence). Deletions cut 0 bases from V and 0 bases from J, with 7 bases between. CDR3 loop: CASSLAGSSGNTIYF. The CDR3 bases are TGTGCCAGCAGCTTGGCCGGGAGCTCTGGAAACACCATATATTTT.

Concerning this clone itself: Other DNA sequences in the same sample also yield this CDR3. The chain carries TRBV12-3 or TRBV12-4 and TRBJ2-5, with TRBD2 as a possible D gene (6 bases). The CDR3 has 13 residues. The ends were cut back, 3 bases at V and 1 base at J, with 6 bases in the middle. The CDR3 loop is CASSLGLQETQYF. CDR3 bases: TGTGCCAGCAGTTTGGGACTCCAAGAGACCCAGTACTTC.

This chain joins TRBV29-1 and TRBJ1-2, with 10 nucleotides matching TRBD1. The CDR3 sequence is 13 residues long. After removal of 4 bases from V and 3 bases from J, the junction contained 2 bases not matched to a gene. Germline V CDR1 and CDR2: SQVTM, ANQGSEA. CDR3 coding DNA: TGCAGCGTTGGACAGGGGGCTGACTATGGCTACACCTTC. It codes for CSVGQGADYGYTF.

The rearrangement joins TRBV2 to TRBJ2-7; tentative D call: TRBD2 (6 bases). V dropped 8 bases and J dropped 3 bases, with 8 bases sitting between them. In germline, CDR1 is SNHLY, CDR2 FYNNEI. This CDR3 has 11 residues. The CDR3 sequence is CASGGNYEQYF. The DNA of the CDR3 is TGTGCCAGCGGCGGGAACTACGAGCAGTACTTC.

This sequence joins TRBV19 and TRBJ1-2; 8 bases agree with TRBD1. Germline trimming cut 6 bases from V and 10 bases from J; bases unmatched to any gene: 10. The CDR3 is made up of 13 amino acids. Germline V gene data show CDR1 as LNHDA and CDR2 as SQIVND (reference sequence). This CDR3 is CASRGLGQGDYTF. As DNA, the CDR3 is TGTGCCAGTAGGGGTCTTGGACAGGGTGACTACACCTTC.

The rearrangement joins TRBV7-9 to TRBJ2-2, with 10 bases fitting TRBD2. This CDR3 has 16 amino acids. V shed 6 bases, J shed 6 bases, and the junction held 10 bases outside the gene matches. Germline CDR1 SEHNR, CDR2 FQNEAQ (reference sequence). The CDR3 sequence: CASSRPASGGAGELFF. The CDR3 bases are TGTGCCAGCAGTCGACCCGCCAGCGGGGGGGCCGGGGAGCTGTTTTTT.

The chain has TRBV7-2 and TRBJ1-6, with unresolved D. Trimming cost V 7 bases and J 9 bases, with 19 bases left between them. Germline CDR1 SGHTA, CDR2 FQGNSA. The CDR3 is made up of 15 amino acids. The CDR3 loop reads CASISSPGFSSPLHF. The CDR3 DNA follows: TGTGCCAGCATTTCAAGTCCGGGGTTCAGTTCACCCCTCCACTTT.

This clone showed up just once. This chain links TRBV7-2 with TRBJ2-7; TRBD2 matches at 11 bases. From germline, CDR1 is SGHTA and CDR2 FQGNSA. V shed 3 bases, J shed 3 bases, and the junction held 4 bases outside the gene matches. The CDR3 sequence is 15 residues long. CDR3 coding DNA: TGTGCCAGCAGCTTGGCGGGACTAGCGGACTACGAGCAGTACTTC. As protein: CASSLAGLADYEQYF.

This sequence joins TRBV27 and TRBJ2-5; 7 nucleotides align to TRBD1. The J segment lost 4 bases and the V segment lost 3 bases, leaving 2 bases of the junction unmatched. There are 13 residues in the CDR3. Germline V gene lookup returns CDR1 MNHEY and CDR2 SMNVEV (reference sequence). The CDR3 nucleotides are TGTGCCAGCAGTTTCTCAGGGGGAGAGACCCAGTACTTC. Translated, it gives CASSFSGGETQYF.

The CDR3 reads CSASQSDEKLFF. The DNA of the CDR3 is TGCAGTGCTAGTCAGTCCGATGAAAAACTGTTTTTT. V gene TRBV20-1 combines with J gene TRBJ1-4, with D hard to call. The CDR3 is made up of 12 amino acids. In germline, CDR1 is DFQATT, CDR2 SNEGSKA (reference sequence). V lost 3 bases to trimming and J lost 6 bases, with 8 bases between them.

The chain combines TRBV4-1 with TRBJ1-3; 7 positions agree with TRBD1. The ends lost 4 bases at V and 0 bases at J; junction bases unmatched: 3. The CDR3 has 15 residues. Germline lookup yields CDR1 MGHRA and CDR2 YSYEKL. CDR3 sequence (DNA): TGCGCCAGCAGCCGAACAGGGGACTCTGGAAACACCATATATTTT. It yields the protein CASSRTGDSGNTIYF.

The rearrangement uses TRBV19 and TRBJ2-3; 13 bases match TRBD2. The V segment lost 3 bases and the J segment 2 bases; nucleotides outside the gene matches: 5. Germline CDR1 is LNHDA and CDR2 is SQIVND (reference sequence). This CDR3 has 17 amino acids. The CDR3 region has the DNA TGTGCCAGTAGTATCCGGACTAGCGGGGGTACCACAGATACGCAGTATTTT. It translates to CASSIRTSGGTTDTQYF.

The chain combines TRBV11-2 with TRBJ2-5; 7 bases match TRBD2. Germline V gene lookup returns CDR1 SGHAT and CDR2 FQNNGV. The CDR3 runs 14 residues. V shed 3 bases and J 6 bases; nucleotides not matched to a gene: 7. The CDR3: CASSFGGGIQTQYF. In DNA, the CDR3 is TGTGCCAGCAGCTTCGGGGGAGGGATACAGACCCAGTACTTC.

The V and J genes are TRBV6-5 and TRBJ2-6; 7 bases map to TRBD1. Trimming at V came to 4 bases and at J to 0 bases, leaving 3 bases not matched to a gene. CDR3 length: 16 residues. Per germline, CDR1 MNHEY and CDR2 SVGAGI. The CDR3 here is CASSLPGGSGANVLTF. The CDR3 coding sequence is TGTGCCAGCAGTTTACCAGGGGGCTCTGGGGCCAACGTCCTGACTTTC.

This CDR3 is CASSANRGVLYGYTF. CDR3 DNA sequence: TGTGCCAGCAGTGCAAACAGGGGGGTACTATATGGCTACACCTTC. The chain combines TRBV28 with TRBJ1-2; TRBD1 agrees at 8 bases. The CDR3 has 15 amino acids. V lost 5 bases to trimming and J lost 5 bases; unmatched junction nucleotides: 10. Germline CDR1 is MDHEN and CDR2 is SYDVKM.

The chain joins TRBV3-1 (or the pseudogene TRBV3-2) to TRBJ1-5, with D unclear. Trimming took 1 base from V and 3 from J, leaving 10 bases between them. This CDR3 is 15 amino acids long. Germline V gene lookup returns CDR1 LGHDT and CDR2 YNNKEL (reference sequence). CDR3 nucleotides: TGTGCCAGCAGCCAAGGGAGCCGGGACAATCAGCCCCAGCATTTT. It encodes CASSQGSRDNQPQHF.

This sequence joins TRBV3-1 (or the pseudogene TRBV3-2) and TRBJ1-1; 7 bases are a match to TRBD1. The CDR3 is 13 amino acids. Trimming removed 3 bases from V and 8 bases from J; junction bases left unmatched: 6. CDR1 is LGHDT, CDR2 YNNKEL, per germline (reference sequence). The CDR3 sequence: CASSQDNRGEAFF. In DNA, the CDR3 is TGTGCCAGCAGCCAGGATAACAGGGGAGAAGCTTTCTTT.